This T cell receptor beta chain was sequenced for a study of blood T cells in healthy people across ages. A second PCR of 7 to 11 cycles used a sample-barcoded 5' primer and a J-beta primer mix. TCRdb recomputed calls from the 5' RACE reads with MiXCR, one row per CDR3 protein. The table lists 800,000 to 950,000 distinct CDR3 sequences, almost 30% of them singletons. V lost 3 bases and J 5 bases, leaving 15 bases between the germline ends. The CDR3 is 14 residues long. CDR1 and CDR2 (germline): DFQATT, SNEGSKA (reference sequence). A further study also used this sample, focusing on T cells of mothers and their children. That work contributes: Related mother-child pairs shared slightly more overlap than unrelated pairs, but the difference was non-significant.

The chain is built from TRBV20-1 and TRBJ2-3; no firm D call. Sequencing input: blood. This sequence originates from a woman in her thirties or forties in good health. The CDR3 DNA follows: TGCAGTGCTAGTAGCCTCTTATGGGGAGATACGCAGTATTTT. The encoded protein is CSASSLLWGDTQYF.